This T cell receptor (beta chain) stems from a study of CXCR3-negative and CXCR3-positive naive CD8 T cells. The study's findings and limits: CD5 surface expression was similar among naive subsets, and TCR strength was estimated by inference from TRB CDR3 properties.

Turning to this clonotype: Its specificity is not known.

The CDR3 runs to 14 residues. Germline lookup yields CDR1 ENHRY and CDR2 SYGVKD. cDNA libraries for TRB were generated by 5' RACE incorporating UMI labels. TCRdb processed the 5' RACE reads again and assigns one entry to each CDR3 protein, with no DNA. The sample holds approximately 56,000 distinct CDR3 sequences. The sequence came from a human donor in good health. Some clones in this sample may be carry-over from other donors' samples. The chain links TRBV10-3 to TRBJ2-5; the D call from TCRdb, TRBD2, cannot be confirmed without DNA. Sequencing was performed on memory CD8+ T cells from blood. The CDR3 is CAISEPLQQETQYF.